This TCR beta chain was sequenced for a study of T cells after yellow fever vaccination. Broader study findings: Few clonotypes appeared in both CD4 and CD8 compartments.

The study made its TCR cDNA through 5'RACE template switching. That step introduced a universal primer site along with UMIs. TCRdb re-derived calls from the 5' RACE reads in MiXCR, one entry per CDR3 protein. The repertoire holds about 320,000 distinct CDR3 sequences, about 4.5% seen once, with approximately 19% in the top ten. This clonotype was counted a few times. Antigen: not known. Germline V lookup: CDR1 MNHEY, CDR2 SVGAGI. This CDR3 has 15 amino acids. The V end was cut by 4 bases, the J end by 0 bases, with 12 bases between. The source material was PBMCs, sampled 15 days after the yellow fever booster vaccination. The chain combines TRBV6-5 with TRBJ1-1; TRBD1 is a possible D gene (5 bases). This receptor was obtained from a man between 18 and 29 years old who received the YFV17D yellow fever vaccine. This CDR3 reads CASSSPETVNTEAFF. The CDR3 bases are TGTGCCAGCAGTTCCCCCGAGACAGTGAACACTGAAGCTTTCTTT.